The source of this T cell receptor (beta chain) is a study of T cells in Graves' hyperthyroidism and ophthalmopathy. Points from the study as a whole: Most thyroid-expanded clonotypes above 0.001 were also found in blood.

From RNA transcripts, TCR beta CDR3 regions were amplified. RT-PCR in the first round (using the HTBI primer set) targeted the TCR CDR3. From the multiplex PCR reads, TCRdb called clonotypes with MiXCR, one entry per CDR3 protein. This repertoire shows a few hundred thousand distinct CDR3 sequences, less than 25% found once; its top ten account for about 25%. This clonotype was counted many times. Antigen specificity is unknown. Sequencing was performed on blood. The origin of this receptor is a young man with Graves' hyperthyroidism.

The CDR3 reads CASSSALSGNTIYF. CDR3 coding DNA: TGTGCCAGCAGTTCGGCTCTCTCTGGAAACACCATATATTTT. The chain links TRBV12-3 or TRBV12-4 to TRBJ1-3; D not certain. Trimming took off 4 bases at V and 0 bases at J, with 7 bases between the two ends. This CDR3 comprises 14 residues.